This TCR beta chain was sequenced for a study of T cells in Graves' hyperthyroidism and ophthalmopathy. Study details: Peripheral blood was taken when the disease was first diagnosed, before any treatment began.

RNA transcripts provided the source from which TCR beta CDR3 regions were amplified. In the first-round RT-PCR of the TCR CDR3, the HTBI primer set was used. TCRdb re-called the multiplex PCR reads through MiXCR, storing one row per CDR3 protein. The table lists around 280,000 distinct CDR3 sequences, roughly 13% of them singletons. Whole-study findings and limits: Stable hyperthyroidism was told apart from ophthalmopathy by a model built on 13 V-J features.

This clonotype has ten or more counts. Its antigen remains unknown. The ends lost 5 bases at V and 6 bases at J; junction bases unmatched: 6. The CDR3 extends over 15 amino acids. CDR1 and CDR2 (germline): MDHEN, SYDVKM. The chain is built from TRBV28 and TRBJ2-7, with 14 positions matching TRBD2. This clonotype originated in a woman aged 25 to 39 with Graves' hyperthyroidism that later progressed to Graves' ophthalmopathy. The sample taken for sequencing was blood. For the CDR3, the DNA is TGTGCCAGCAGTACTCCGGGACTAGCGGGAGTCGAGCAGTACTTC. As protein: CASSTPGLAGVEQYF.